The 27 T cell receptor beta chains given below trace back to one sample, sequenced in a study of T cells in Graves' hyperthyroidism and ophthalmopathy. RNA transcripts served as the template for amplifying TCR beta CDR3 regions. Initially, a first-round RT-PCR of the TCR CDR3 employed the HTBI primer set. TCRdb redid the calling of the multiplex PCR reads with MiXCR, one entry per CDR3 protein. This repertoire shows around 350,000 distinct CDR3 sequences, about a sixth found once; its top ten account for around a third. Sequencing was carried out using blood. The receptors derive from a woman in her 30s with Graves' hyperthyroidism that later progressed to Graves' ophthalmopathy.

The chain employs TRBV4-1 and TRBJ2-3; a possible D gene is TRBD2 (6 bases). Germline loops: CDR1 MGHRA, CDR2 YSYEKL. With 4 bases removed from V and 2 bases from J, the gap between germline ends came to 13 bases. CDR3 size: 15 residues. For the CDR3, the DNA is TGCGCCAGCAGCCTCCCCACGGGAGCCACAGATACGCAGTATTTT. The encoded protein is CASSLPTGATDTQYF.

This clonotype was counted at least ten times. J is TRBJ2-1 and V is TRBV6-1; no clear D gene. V lost 8 bases and J 5 bases, leaving 16 bases between the germline ends. In germline, CDR1 is MNHNS, CDR2 SASEGT. The CDR3 is made up of 14 amino acids. The CDR3 region is CASALSRNNNEQFF. As DNA, the CDR3 is TGTGCCAGCGCCCTGTCACGGAACAACAATGAGCAGTTCTTC.

This clonotype occurred a few times. The chain links TRBV6-2 or TRBV6-3 to TRBJ1-2; TRBD1 matches at 10 bases. CDR3 length equals 13 residues. V dropped 6 bases and J dropped 5; count of bases not matched to a gene: 3. The germline V gene encodes CDR1 MNHEY and CDR2 SVGEGT. CDR3 bases: TGTGCCAGCAGGTGGGGACAGGGGTATGGCTACACCTTC. Translating gives CASRWGQGYGYTF.

This sequence joins TRBV5-1 and TRBJ1-1; 9 bases are shared with TRBD1. V lost 0 bases and J lost 5; bases outside the gene matches: 2. CDR1 and CDR2 (germline): SGHRS, YFSETQ. CDR3 length: 14 residues. The CDR3 DNA sequence: TGCGCCAGCAGCTTGGTCGGACAGGGGACTGAAGCTTTCTTT. It encodes CASSLVGQGTEAFF.

This clonotype was picked up many times. The junction differs from germline at one of its ends, possibly a read error. This chain joins TRBV11-2 and TRBJ1-1; maybe TRBD1 (5 bases). Germline V gives CDR1 SGHAT, CDR2 FQNNGV. The CDR3 sequence is 15 residues long. The CDR3 coding sequence is TGTGCCAGCAGCTTATCCCGGGGGATGAATACTGAAGCTTTCTTT. Protein: CASSLSRGMNTEAFF.

This clonotype was seen ten or more times. The rearrangement links TRBV2 to TRBJ1-1; 7 bases match TRBD1. After removal of 5 bases from V and 7 bases from J, the junction contained 4 bases not matched to a gene. CDR3 length: 12 residues. The V gene's germline CDR1 is SNHLY and CDR2 FYNNEI. The chain's CDR3 is CASSPGQVEAFF. In DNA form, the CDR3 reads TGTGCCAGCAGTCCTGGACAGGTTGAAGCTTTCTTT.

This clonotype has ten or more counts. The CDR3 loop is CAWSWGHQETQYF. In DNA, the CDR3 is TGTGCCTGGAGTTGGGGACACCAAGAGACCCAGTACTTC. The rearrangement joins TRBV30 to TRBJ2-5; D might be TRBD1 or TRBD2, each matching 5 bases. CDR1 and CDR2 from the germline V gene are GTSNPN and SVGIG (reference sequence). CDR3 length: 13 amino acids. V was clipped by 2 bases and J by 0 bases, with 7 bases between them.

This clonotype was seen ten or more times. The chain is built from TRBV27 and TRBJ1-2; D is perhaps TRBD1 (6 bases). Germline loops: CDR1 MNHEY, CDR2 SMNVEV (reference sequence). Trimming cost V 4 bases and J 4 bases, with 13 bases left between them. CDR3 length: 14 residues. Here the CDR3 DNA reads TGTGCCAGCAGTTCCGACAGGTGGCCCTATGGCTACACCTTC. This gives the protein CASSSDRWPYGYTF.

The genes are TRBV20-1 and TRBJ2-1, with D possibly matching TRBD2 (5 bases). Deletions cut 8 bases from V and 2 bases from J, with 19 bases between. The CDR3 covers 15 residues. CDR1 DFQATT and CDR2 SNEGSKA come from the germline V gene (reference sequence). The CDR3 here is CSSTGRPEAYNEQFF. The CDR3 DNA reads TGCAGTTCTACGGGAAGGCCCGAAGCCTACAATGAGCAGTTCTTC.

This sequence joins TRBV6-1 and TRBJ2-7; no clear D. CDR3 length: 13 amino acids. Germline CDR1 and CDR2: MNHNS and SASEGT. The ends were cut back, 8 bases at V and 5 bases at J, with 16 bases in the middle. CDR3 amino acids: CASVGRLWDEQYF. The CDR3, as DNA: TGTGCCAGCGTCGGGCGATTATGGGACGAGCAGTACTTC.

This clonotype was seen ten or more times. The CDR3 bases are TGTGCCAGCAGCGCTGGAGGTGCCAACTATGGCTACACCTTC. It codes for CASSAGGANYGYTF. The chain combines TRBV2 with TRBJ1-2; D call uncertain. Trimming stripped 6 bases from V and 2 bases from J, with 13 bases between. CDR1 and CDR2 (germline): SNHLY, FYNNEI. The CDR3 consists of 14 residues.

As to this clonotype: One base away lies a much larger clone, so this may be a sequencing read error. This chain uses TRBV27 with TRBJ2-7; TRBD1 agrees at 10 bases. CDR1 and CDR2 from the germline V gene are MNHEY and SMNVEV (reference sequence). The CDR3 totals 14 residues. The trim removed 11 bases at V and 2 bases at J, leaving 9 bases unmatched. CDR3 nucleotide sequence: TGTGCCTGTGGCTCCGGGACAGGGGCCTACGAGCAGTACTTC. Amino acid sequence: CACGSGTGAYEQYF.

This clonotype was recorded at least ten times. The chain uses TRBV28 and TRBJ2-3; a weak D match, TRBD2 (6 bases). CDR1 is MDHEN and CDR2 is SYDVKM in the germline V gene. The V and J ends lost 4 bases and 3 bases respectively, with 8 bases between them. The CDR3 is 13 amino acids. The CDR3 region has the DNA TGTGCCAGCAGTTCGGGAGCAACAGATACGCAGTATTTT. It specifies CASSSGATDTQYF.

Regarding this clonotype: A read error may explain this, as a much larger clone is one base away. This chain links TRBV11-2 with TRBJ1-1; TRBD1 agrees at 9 bases. CDR3 length equals 15 residues. The germline V gene has CDR1 SGHAT and CDR2 FQNNGV. Here the CDR3 reads CARSQGTGSATEAFF. The CDR3 DNA follows: TGTGCCCGCAGCCAGGGGACAGGGTCGGCCACTGAAGCTTTCTTT.

This clonotype was observed at least ten times. The V and J genes are TRBV6-6 and TRBJ2-7; D is possibly TRBD2 (6 bases). This CDR3 comprises 16 residues. V lost 2 bases to trimming and J lost 6 bases, with 20 bases between them. Per germline, CDR1 MNHNY and CDR2 SVGAGI (reference sequence). CDR3 sequence: CASSYGWRDASGEQYF. In DNA, the CDR3 is TGTGCCAGCAGTTACGGCTGGCGGGATGCGAGTGGCGAGCAGTACTTC.

This clonotype was recorded many times. This sequence joins TRBV5-1 and TRBJ1-4; 7 positions agree with TRBD1. Germline CDR1 and CDR2: SGHRS and YFSETQ. V lost 5 bases and J lost 4; bases outside the gene matches: 5. CDR3 length: 14 amino acids. The chain's CDR3 is CASRGTASNEKLFF. The DNA of the CDR3 is TGCGCCAGCAGAGGGACAGCAAGTAATGAAAAACTGTTTTTT. The variable domain in full, completed from reference TRBV5-1 and TRBJ1-4, reads KAGVTQTPRYLIKTRGQQVTLSCSPISGHRSVSWYQQTPGQGLQFLFEYFSETQRNKGNFPGRFSGRQFSNSRSEMNVSTLELGDSALYLCASRGTASNEKLFFGSGTQLSVL.

This clonotype was found a few times. The chain is built from TRBV5-5 and TRBJ2-7, with a tentative D call TRBD1 (6 bases). Germline CDR1 reads SGHKS; CDR2 reads YYEKEE (reference sequence). The length of the CDR3 is 15 residues. Trimming took 3 bases from V and 5 from J, leaving 18 bases between them. The CDR3 sequence is CASSSPTLSGDEQYF. CDR3 nucleotides: TGTGCCAGCAGCTCGCCAACTTTATCAGGGGACGAGCAGTACTTC.

This clonotype was counted at least ten times. This sequence joins TRBV4-1 and TRBJ1-1, with D perhaps matching TRBD1 (5 bases). This CDR3 contains 16 residues. V lost 1 base, J lost 2 bases, and 14 bases lay in between. Germline V gene sequence: CDR1 MGHRA, CDR2 YSYEKL. The CDR3 loop is CASSQAWQGVNTEAFF. The CDR3 DNA is TGCGCCAGCAGCCAAGCGTGGCAGGGTGTCAACACTGAAGCTTTCTTT.

The chain uses TRBV2 and TRBJ2-5; 10 positions agree with TRBD1. V shed 2 bases and J 5 bases; nucleotides not matched to a gene: 8. This CDR3 has 16 amino acids. Per germline, CDR1 SNHLY and CDR2 FYNNEI. The CDR3 is CASSETRDRGWETQYF. The CDR3 DNA is TGTGCCAGCAGTGAAACTCGGGACAGGGGATGGGAGACCCAGTACTTC.

This clonotype was observed many times. This sequence joins TRBV24-1 and TRBJ2-2; D tentatively fits TRBD1 or TRBD2 (5 bases each). The V and J ends lost 5 bases and 5 bases respectively, with 8 bases between them. The V gene's germline CDR1 is KGHDR and CDR2 SFDVKD. The CDR3 contains 13 residues. The CDR3 sequence is CATSAWGTGELFF. CDR3 coding DNA: TGTGCCACCAGTGCCTGGGGGACCGGGGAGCTGTTTTTT.

About this clonotype itself: A much larger clone lies one base from this, so it may be a read error. This chain links TRBV13 with TRBJ2-7; 9 positions match TRBD2. V lost 6 bases to trimming and J lost 6 bases; unmatched junction nucleotides: 12. The length of the CDR3 is 15 residues. CDR1 is PRHDT, CDR2 FYEKMQ, per germline (reference sequence). CDR3 sequence (DNA): TGTGCCAGCAGTTCTTTAGCGGGAGAGGTCGGCGAGCAGTACTTC. Protein product: CASSSLAGEVGEQYF.

This clonotype was seen ten or more times. The rearrangement joins TRBV11-2 to TRBJ2-5, with D hard to call. Looked up from germline, CDR1 is SGHAT and CDR2 is FQNNGV. Trimming pared 7 bases from V and 2 bases from J, leaving 14 bases between. The length of the CDR3 is 14 residues. The CDR3 DNA follows: TGTGCCAGCACCATCAGTGGTTCGCAAGAGACCCAGTACTTC. Translating gives CASTISGSQETQYF. The variable domain in full, with the rest retrieved from reference TRBV11-2 and TRBJ2-5, is EAGVAQSPRYKIIEKRQSVAFWCNPISGHATLYWYQQILGQGPKLLIQFQNNGVVDDSQLPKDRFSAERLKGVDSTLKIQPAKLEDSAVYLCASTISGSQETQYFGPGTRLLVL.

This clonotype was found many times. This chain uses TRBV2 with TRBJ1-1, with a weak D call TRBD1 (5 bases). This CDR3 has 12 amino acids. The V gene lost 10 bases and the J gene lost 4 bases, with 13 bases spanning the gap. Germline values: CDR1 SNHLY, CDR2 FYNNEI. In DNA form, the CDR3 reads TGTGCCACGCAGGGATTTCGCACTGAAGCTTTCTTT. Translating it yields CATQGFRTEAFF.

This clonotype occurred many times. The chain links TRBV12-3 or TRBV12-4 to TRBJ2-1; 8 bases fit TRBD2. Unmatched junction bases numbered 10, after V lost 6 bases and J lost 9 bases. The CDR3 contains 14 residues. CDR3 protein: CASSLVAGGVEQFF. The CDR3 DNA is TGTGCCAGCAGCCTGGTGGCGGGGGGTGTTGAGCAGTTCTTC.

This clonotype has ten or more counts. The rearrangement links TRBV12-3 or TRBV12-4 to TRBJ1-4; D is ambiguous. The CDR3 sequence is 15 residues long. The ends were cut back, 3 bases at V and 2 bases at J, with 10 bases in the middle. The CDR3 DNA reads TGTGCCAGCAGTTTTGGGGTGTCCACTAATGAAAAACTGTTTTTT. This encodes CASSFGVSTNEKLFF.

V and J are TRBV12-3 or TRBV12-4 and TRBJ2-1, with 9 bases identical to TRBD2. CDR3 length equals 15 residues. Germline trimming cut 4 bases from V and 9 bases from J; bases unmatched to any gene: 10. In DNA form, the CDR3 reads TGTGCCAGCAGTTGGCCCCGGGTAGCGGGAGTTGAGCAGTTCTTC. It codes for CASSWPRVAGVEQFF.

At least ten counts were recorded for this clonotype. CDR3 in amino acids: CASSKTRSAGELFF. The CDR3 DNA follows: TGTGCCAGCAGCAAGACGAGGAGTGCCGGGGAGCTGTTTTTT. The V gene is TRBV2, the J gene TRBJ2-2; D remains unclear. Trimming shortened V by 6 bases and J by 6 bases, and 14 bases separated the two germline ends. Germline V gene lookup returns CDR1 SNHLY and CDR2 FYNNEI. This CDR3 region has 14 residues.